What follows describes a single TCR beta chain. Its antigen is undetermined. The table came from immunoSEQ multiplex PCR; TCRdb's copy has only in-frame clones and leaves some out. The sample consists of approximately 4,200 clones, roughly 72% of them appearing once. The data originate from a study of T cell clonotyping in hematopoietic cell transplantation. General study results and limits: Recipient TCR diversity dropped after transplant; expanded clonotypes rose from day 30 to 180. Few recipient clonotypes overlapped donors; over 95% were de novo at given depth. Cells were unsorted, so CD4 and CD8 contributions were not separated. Graft donor and pretransplant recipient Inverse Simpson Index values predicted broader posttransplant TCR diversity.

The sequence derives from a male patient between 45 and 60 years old who had an allogeneic stem cell transplant from an unrelated donor, so the T cells may come from the graft donor. Some clones in this sample may be carry-over from other donors' samples. This sample comprised peripheral blood mononuclear cells, obtained 100 days after allogeneic stem cell transplant.

The CDR3: CASSVQEDTEAFF. CDR3 DNA sequence: TGTGCCAGCAGTGTACAGGAGGACACTGAAGCTTTCTTT. The rearrangement joins TRBV6-6 to TRBJ1-1, with D tentatively TRBD1 (5 bases). The CDR3 is 13 residues long. The germline V gene encodes CDR1 MNHNY and CDR2 SVGAGI (reference sequence). V gave up 5 bases and J gave up 3 bases, with 10 bases separating them.